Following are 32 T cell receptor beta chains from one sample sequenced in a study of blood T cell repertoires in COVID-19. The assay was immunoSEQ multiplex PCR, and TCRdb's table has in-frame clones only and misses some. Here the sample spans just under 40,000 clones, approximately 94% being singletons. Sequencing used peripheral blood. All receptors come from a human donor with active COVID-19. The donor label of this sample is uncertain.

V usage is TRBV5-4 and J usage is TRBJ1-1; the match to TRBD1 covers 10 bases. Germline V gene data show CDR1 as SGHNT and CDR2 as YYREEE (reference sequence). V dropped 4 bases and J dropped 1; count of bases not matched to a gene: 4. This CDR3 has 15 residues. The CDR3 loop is CASSQGQGWNTEAFF. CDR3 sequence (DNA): TGTGCCAGCAGCCAGGGACAGGGGTGGAACACTGAAGCTTTCTTT.

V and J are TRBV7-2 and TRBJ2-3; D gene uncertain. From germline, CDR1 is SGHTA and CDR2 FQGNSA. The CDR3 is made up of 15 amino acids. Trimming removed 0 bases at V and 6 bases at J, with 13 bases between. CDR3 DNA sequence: TGTGCCAGCAGCTTAGCTTTTGCGAGCAGGGATACGCAGTATTTT. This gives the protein CASSLAFASRDTQYF.

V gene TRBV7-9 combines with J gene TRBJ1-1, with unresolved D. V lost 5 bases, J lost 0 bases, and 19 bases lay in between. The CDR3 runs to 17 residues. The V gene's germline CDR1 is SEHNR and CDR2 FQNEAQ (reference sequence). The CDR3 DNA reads TGTGCCAGCAGCCGTAAGCTCGGGGTCCCCATGAACACTGAAGCTTTCTTT. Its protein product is CASSRKLGVPMNTEAFF.

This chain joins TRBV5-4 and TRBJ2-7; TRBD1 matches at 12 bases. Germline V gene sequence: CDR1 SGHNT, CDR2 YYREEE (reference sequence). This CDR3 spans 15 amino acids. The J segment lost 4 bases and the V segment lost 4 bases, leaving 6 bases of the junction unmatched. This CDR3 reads CASSLGTGGVYEQYF. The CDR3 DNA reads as TGTGCCAGCAGCCTCGGGACAGGGGGCGTGTACGAGCAGTACTTC.

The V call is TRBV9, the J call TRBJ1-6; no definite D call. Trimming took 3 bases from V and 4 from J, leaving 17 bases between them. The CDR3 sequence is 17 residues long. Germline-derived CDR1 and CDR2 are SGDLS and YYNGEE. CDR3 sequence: CASSDTLRGPYNSPLHF. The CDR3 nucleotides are TGTGCCAGCAGCGACACGCTTAGAGGGCCGTATAATTCACCCCTCCACTTT.

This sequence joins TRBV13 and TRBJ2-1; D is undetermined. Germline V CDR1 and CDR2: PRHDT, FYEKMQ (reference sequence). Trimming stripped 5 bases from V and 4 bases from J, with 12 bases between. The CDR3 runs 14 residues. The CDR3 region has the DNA TGTGCCAGCAGCCCCTACTTCGGTTACAATGAGCAGTTCTTC. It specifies CASSPYFGYNEQFF.

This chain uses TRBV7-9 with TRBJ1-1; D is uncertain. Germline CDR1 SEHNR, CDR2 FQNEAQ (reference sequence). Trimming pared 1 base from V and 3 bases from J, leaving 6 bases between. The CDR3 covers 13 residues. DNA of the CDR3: TGTGCCAGCAGCTTAGAACAACACACTGAAGCTTTCTTT. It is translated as CASSLEQHTEAFF.

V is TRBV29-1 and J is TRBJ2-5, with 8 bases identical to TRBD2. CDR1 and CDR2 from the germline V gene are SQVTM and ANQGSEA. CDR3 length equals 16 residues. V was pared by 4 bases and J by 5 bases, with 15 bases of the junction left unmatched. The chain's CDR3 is CSVVRQAGVPGETQYF. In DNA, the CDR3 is TGCAGCGTTGTGAGGCAAGCGGGAGTCCCCGGGGAGACCCAGTACTTC.

CDR3 sequence: CASSHGQGGTYEQYF. The CDR3 DNA follows: TGTGCCAGCAGCCACGGACAGGGAGGGACCTACGAGCAGTACTTC. The V call is TRBV4-2, the J call TRBJ2-7, with D possibly TRBD1 on 8 matching bases. The CDR3 sequence is 15 residues long. Germline values: CDR1 LGHNA, CDR2 YNFKEQ. Trimming pared 3 bases from V and 2 bases from J, leaving 14 bases between.

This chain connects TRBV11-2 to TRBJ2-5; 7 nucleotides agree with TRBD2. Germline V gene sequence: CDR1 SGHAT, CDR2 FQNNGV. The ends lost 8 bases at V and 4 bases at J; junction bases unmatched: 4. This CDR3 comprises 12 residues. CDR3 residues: CASRGGPETQYF. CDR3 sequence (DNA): TGTGCCAGCCGGGGAGGGCCAGAGACCCAGTACTTC.

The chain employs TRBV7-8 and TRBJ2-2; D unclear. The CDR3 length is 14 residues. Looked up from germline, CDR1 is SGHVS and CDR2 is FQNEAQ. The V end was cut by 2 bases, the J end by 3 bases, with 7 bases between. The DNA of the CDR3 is TGTGCCAGCAGCTTAATCACGGACACCGGGGAGCTGTTTTTT. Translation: CASSLITDTGELFF.

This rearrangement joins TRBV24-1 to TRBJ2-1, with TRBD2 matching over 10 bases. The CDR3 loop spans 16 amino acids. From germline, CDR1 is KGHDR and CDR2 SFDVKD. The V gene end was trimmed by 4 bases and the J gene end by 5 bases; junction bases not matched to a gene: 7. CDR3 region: CATSETGTSVNNEQFF. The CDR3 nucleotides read TGTGCCACCAGTGAAACCGGGACTAGCGTCAACAATGAGCAGTTCTTC.

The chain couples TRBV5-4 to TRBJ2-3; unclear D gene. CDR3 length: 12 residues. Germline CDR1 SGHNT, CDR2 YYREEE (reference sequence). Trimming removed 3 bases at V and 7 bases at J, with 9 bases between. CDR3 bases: TGTGCCAGCAGCTATGGTCAGAATACGCAGTATTTT. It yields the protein CASSYGQNTQYF. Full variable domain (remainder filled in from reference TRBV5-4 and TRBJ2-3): ETGVTQSPTHLIKTRGQQVTLRCSSQSGHNTVSWYQQALGQGPQFIFQYYREEENGRGNFPPRFSGLQFPNYSSELNVNALELDDSALYLCASSYGQNTQYFGPGTRLTVL.

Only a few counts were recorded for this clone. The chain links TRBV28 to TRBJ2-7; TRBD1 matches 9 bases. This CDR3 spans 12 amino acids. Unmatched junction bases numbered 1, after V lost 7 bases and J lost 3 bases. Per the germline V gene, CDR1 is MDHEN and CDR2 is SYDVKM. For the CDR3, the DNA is TGTGCCAGCAAGGGACAGGGCTACGAGCAGTACTTC. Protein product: CASKGQGYEQYF.

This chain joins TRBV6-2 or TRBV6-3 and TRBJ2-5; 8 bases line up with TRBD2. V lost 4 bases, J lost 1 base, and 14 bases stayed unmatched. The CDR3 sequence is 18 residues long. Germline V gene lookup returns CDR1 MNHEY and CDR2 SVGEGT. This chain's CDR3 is CASSSGTSTIVVQETQYF. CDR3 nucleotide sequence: TGTGCCAGCAGTTCCGGGACTAGTACAATCGTCGTCCAAGAGACCCAGTACTTC.

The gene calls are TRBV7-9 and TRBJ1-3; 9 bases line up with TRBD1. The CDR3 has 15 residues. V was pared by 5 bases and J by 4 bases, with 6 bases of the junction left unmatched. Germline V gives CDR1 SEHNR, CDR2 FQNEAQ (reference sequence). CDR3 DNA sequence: TGTGCCAGCAGCATCGGACAGGGGCCAGGAAACACCATATATTTT. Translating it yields CASSIGQGPGNTIYF.

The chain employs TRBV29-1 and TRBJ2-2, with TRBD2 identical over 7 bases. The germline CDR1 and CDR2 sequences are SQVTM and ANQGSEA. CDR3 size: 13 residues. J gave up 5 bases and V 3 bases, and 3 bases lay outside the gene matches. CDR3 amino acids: CSVDEGGTGELFF. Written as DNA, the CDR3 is TGCAGCGTTGACGAGGGAGGGACCGGGGAGCTGTTTTTT.

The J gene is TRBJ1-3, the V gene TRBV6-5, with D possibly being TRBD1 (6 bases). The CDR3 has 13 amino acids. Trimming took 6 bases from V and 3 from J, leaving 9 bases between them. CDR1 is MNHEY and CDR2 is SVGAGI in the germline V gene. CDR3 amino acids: CASSGTLGNTIYF. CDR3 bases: TGTGCCAGCAGCGGGACACTTGGAAACACCATATATTTT.

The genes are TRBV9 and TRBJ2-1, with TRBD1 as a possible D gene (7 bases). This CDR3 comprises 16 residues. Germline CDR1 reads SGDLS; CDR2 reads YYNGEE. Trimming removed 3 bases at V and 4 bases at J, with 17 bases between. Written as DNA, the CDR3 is TGTGCCAGCAGCGCTGGCGGGACAGCTACATACAATGAGCAGTTCTTC. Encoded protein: CASSAGGTATYNEQFF. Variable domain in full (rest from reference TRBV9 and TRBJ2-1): DSGVTQTPKHLITATGQRVTLRCSPRSGDLSVYWYQQSLDQGLQFLIQYYNGEERAKGNILERFSAQQFPDLHSELNLSSLELGDSALYFCASSAGGTATYNEQFFGPGTRLTVL.

The CDR3 region has the DNA TGTGCCAGCAGGAGGGAATACGGCACAGATACGCAGTATTTT. This sequence encodes CASRREYGTDTQYF. The rearrangement uses TRBV2 and TRBJ2-3, with D perhaps matching TRBD2 (5 bases). Germline values: CDR1 SNHLY, CDR2 FYNNEI. The CDR3 is 14 residues long. V gave up 6 bases and J gave up 1 base, with 11 bases separating them.

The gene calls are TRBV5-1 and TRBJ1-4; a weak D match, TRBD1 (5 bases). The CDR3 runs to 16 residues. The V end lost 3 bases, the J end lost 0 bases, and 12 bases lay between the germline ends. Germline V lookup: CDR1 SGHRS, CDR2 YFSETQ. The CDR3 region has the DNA TGCGCCAGCAGCTATCGCAGGGACTCAACTAATGAAAAACTGTTTTTT. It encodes CASSYRRDSTNEKLFF.

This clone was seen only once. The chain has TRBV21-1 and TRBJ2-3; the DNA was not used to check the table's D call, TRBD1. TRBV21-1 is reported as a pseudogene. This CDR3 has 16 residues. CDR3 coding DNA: TGTGCCAGCAGCAAAACAGGGGGCAGGGGCACAGATACGCAGTATTTT. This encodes CASSKTGGRGTDTQYF.

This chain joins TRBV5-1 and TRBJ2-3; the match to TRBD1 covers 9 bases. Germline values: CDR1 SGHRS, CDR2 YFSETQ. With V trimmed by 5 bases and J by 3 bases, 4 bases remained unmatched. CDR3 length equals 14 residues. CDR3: CASRTGQGTDTQYF. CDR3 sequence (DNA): TGCGCCAGCAGAACAGGACAGGGGACAGATACGCAGTATTTT. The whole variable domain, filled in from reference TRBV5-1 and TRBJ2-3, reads KAGVTQTPRYLIKTRGQQVTLSCSPISGHRSVSWYQQTPGQGLQFLFEYFSETQRNKGNFPGRFSGRQFSNSRSEMNVSTLELGDSALYLCASRTGQGTDTQYFGPGTRLTVL.

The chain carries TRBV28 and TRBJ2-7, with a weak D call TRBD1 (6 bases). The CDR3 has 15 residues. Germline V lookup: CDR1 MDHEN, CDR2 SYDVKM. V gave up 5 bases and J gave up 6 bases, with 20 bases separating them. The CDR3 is CASSATQGLRSEQYF. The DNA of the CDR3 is TGTGCCAGCAGTGCTACTCAGGGGTTACGGAGCGAGCAGTACTTC.

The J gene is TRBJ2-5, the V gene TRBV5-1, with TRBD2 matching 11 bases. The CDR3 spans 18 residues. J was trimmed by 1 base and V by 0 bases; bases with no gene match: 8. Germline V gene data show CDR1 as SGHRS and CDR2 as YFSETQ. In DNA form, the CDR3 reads TGCGCCAGCAGCTTGGGGGTCCTAGCGGGGGGCGCCCAAGAGACCCAGTACTTC. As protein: CASSLGVLAGGAQETQYF.

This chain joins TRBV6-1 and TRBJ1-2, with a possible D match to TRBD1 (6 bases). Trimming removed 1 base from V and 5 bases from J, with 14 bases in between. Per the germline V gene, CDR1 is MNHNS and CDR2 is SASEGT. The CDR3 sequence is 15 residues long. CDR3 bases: TGTGCCAGCAGTGAAGGGATGGGGGGGGCTTATGGCTACACCTTC. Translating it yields CASSEGMGGAYGYTF.

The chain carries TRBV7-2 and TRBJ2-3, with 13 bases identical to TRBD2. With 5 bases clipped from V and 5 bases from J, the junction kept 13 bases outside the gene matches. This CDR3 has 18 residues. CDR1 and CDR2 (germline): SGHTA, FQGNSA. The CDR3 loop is CASSPTTTSGRVEDTQYF. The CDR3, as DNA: TGTGCCAGCAGCCCCACGACTACTAGCGGGAGGGTAGAAGATACGCAGTATTTT.

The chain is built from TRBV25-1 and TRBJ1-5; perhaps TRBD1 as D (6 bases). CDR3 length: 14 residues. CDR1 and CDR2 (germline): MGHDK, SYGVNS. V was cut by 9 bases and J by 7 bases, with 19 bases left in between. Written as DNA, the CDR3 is TGTGCCAGGGGGGCAGGGCGTCGGGGACAGCCCCAGCATTTT. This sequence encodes CARGAGRRGQPQHF.

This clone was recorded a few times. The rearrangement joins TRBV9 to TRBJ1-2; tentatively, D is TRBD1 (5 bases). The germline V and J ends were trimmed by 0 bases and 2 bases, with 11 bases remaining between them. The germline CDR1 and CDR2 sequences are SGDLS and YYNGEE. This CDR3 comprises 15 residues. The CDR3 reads CASSVEGRVNYGYTF. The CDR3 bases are TGTGCCAGCAGCGTAGAAGGCAGGGTAAACTATGGCTACACCTTC.

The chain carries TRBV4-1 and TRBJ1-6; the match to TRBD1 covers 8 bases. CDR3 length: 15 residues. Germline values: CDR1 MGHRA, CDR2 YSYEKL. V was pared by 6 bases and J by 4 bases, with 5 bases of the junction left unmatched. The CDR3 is CASRDGTGYNSPLHF. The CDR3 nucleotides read TGCGCCAGCAGAGATGGGACAGGTTATAATTCACCCCTCCACTTT.

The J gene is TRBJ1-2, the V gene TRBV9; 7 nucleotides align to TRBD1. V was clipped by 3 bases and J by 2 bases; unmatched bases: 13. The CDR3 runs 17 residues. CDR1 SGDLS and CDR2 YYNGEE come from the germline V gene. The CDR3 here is CASSAHQKGAPNYGYTF. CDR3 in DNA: TGTGCCAGCAGCGCACACCAGAAGGGGGCTCCCAACTATGGCTACACCTTC.

CDR3 coding DNA: TGTGCCAGCAGTTATTTAGGGACAGGGGTTACCTACGAGCAGTACTTC. The encoded protein is CASSYLGTGVTYEQYF. This chain connects TRBV6-2 or TRBV6-3 to TRBJ2-7, with 10 bases matching TRBD1. CDR1 is MNHEY, CDR2 SVGEGT, per germline. With 3 bases clipped from V and 2 bases from J, the junction kept 7 bases outside the gene matches. This CDR3 is 16 amino acids long.